A single T cell receptor beta chain is shown here with its context. Its antigen is not identified. The data were taken from a study of blood T cells in healthy people across ages. Regarding the study as a whole: With age, beta diversity per million T cells declined roughly linearly, significantly by about 37. Both higher diversity and more naive CD4+ cells marked long-lived donors when set against aged donors.

It was with a sample-barcoded 5' primer and a J-beta primer mix that a second PCR of roughly 6 to 12 cycles was run. TCRdb re-analysed the 5' RACE reads in MiXCR, keeping a single row per CDR3 protein. The table has approximately 900,000 distinct CDR3 sequences, 25% to 35% seen once. Trimming removed 3 bases from V and 5 bases from J; junction bases left unmatched: 7. Germline assignment: CDR1 DFQATT and CDR2 SNEGSKA (reference sequence). The CDR3 has 16 residues. This same sample was also part of a study on T cells of mothers and their children.

The sample taken for sequencing was blood. The receptor's source is a woman between 40 and 55 years old in good health. The V and J genes are TRBV20-1 and TRBJ2-1; TRBD2 matches 13 bases. Here the CDR3 DNA reads TGCAGTGCTAGCACTAGCGGGGGGGCGGTCCACAATGAGCAGTTCTTC. Protein sequence: CSASTSGGAVHNEQFF.